These T cell receptor beta chains were read from a single sample in a study of technical replicates of blood from several donors. Assay used: immunoSEQ multiplex PCR; TCRdb lists only in-frame clones, some missing. This table has 60,000 to 65,000 clones, approximately 89% appearing once. Sequenced sample: PBMCs. The receptors here all came from a human donor in good health. Some clones in this sample may be carry-over from other donors' samples. The CDR3 runs from the conserved cysteine through the conserved F or W. The D gene is left open where the match is weak. A row's size may be missing; if present it is once, few, many or a size class.

j_call: TRBJ2-1; clone_size: few; d_call: TRBD2; v_call: TRBV27; cdr3_aa: CASTHASGSTHEQFF; cdr3_nt: TGTGCCAGCACCCACGCCAGCGGGAGTACCCATGAGCAGTTCTTC
j_call: TRBJ2-1; clone_size: .; d_call: TRBD2; v_call: TRBV30; cdr3_aa: CAWSGTSGNEQFF; cdr3_nt: TGTGCCTGGTCCGGGACTAGCGGGAATGAGCAGTTCTTC
j_call: TRBJ1-2; clone_size: .; d_call: .; v_call: TRBV7-3; cdr3_aa: CASSLGPSANYGYTF; cdr3_nt: TGTGCCAGCAGCTTAGGGCCTTCCGCCAACTATGGCTACACCTTC
j_call: TRBJ2-2; clone_size: .; d_call: TRBD2; v_call: TRBV7-3; cdr3_aa: CASSPGLAGTGELFF; cdr3_nt: TGTGCCAGCAGCCCTGGACTAGCGGGGACCGGGGAGCTGTTTTTT
j_call: TRBJ2-2; clone_size: few; d_call: .; v_call: TRBV6-5; cdr3_aa: CASTHSVDTGELFF; cdr3_nt: TGTGCCAGCACCCATTCAGTGGACACCGGGGAGCTGTTTTTT
j_call: TRBJ2-6; clone_size: .; d_call: TRBD2; v_call: TRBV9; cdr3_aa: CASSDNLLAGGTGANVLTF; cdr3_nt: TGTGCCAGCAGCGACAACCTACTAGCGGGAGGGACCGGGGCCAACGTCCTGACTTTC
j_call: TRBJ2-2; clone_size: .; d_call: .; v_call: TRBV7-6; cdr3_aa: CASSKSTIDTGELFF; cdr3_nt: TGTGCCAGCAGCAAATCCACTATCGACACCGGGGAGCTGTTTTTT
j_call: TRBJ1-4; clone_size: .; d_call: .; v_call: TRBV7-8; cdr3_aa: CASSPGFYEKLFF; cdr3_nt: TGTGCCAGCAGCCCAGGGTTTTACGAAAAACTGTTTTTT
j_call: TRBJ2-7; clone_size: .; d_call: .; v_call: TRBV10-1; cdr3_aa: CASPKQYF; cdr3_nt: TGCGCCTCCCCAAAGCAGTACTTC
j_call: TRBJ1-4; clone_size: .; d_call: .; v_call: TRBV5-6; cdr3_aa: CASSIKGANEKLFF; cdr3_nt: TGTGCCAGCAGCATAAAAGGGGCTAATGAAAAACTGTTTTTT
j_call: TRBJ2-1; clone_size: once; d_call: TRBD2; v_call: TRBV4-3; cdr3_aa: CASSQGRERGGDEQFF; cdr3_nt: TGCGCCAGCAGCCAAGGGCGGGAGAGGGGAGGTGATGAGCAGTTCTTC
j_call: TRBJ2-6; clone_size: .; d_call: .; v_call: TRBV4-1; cdr3_aa: CASSQDYTGANVLTF; cdr3_nt: TGCGCCAGCAGCCAAGACTATACTGGGGCCAACGTCCTGACTTTC
j_call: TRBJ1-2; clone_size: .; d_call: .; v_call: TRBV6-1; cdr3_aa: CASSEFRYYGYTF; cdr3_nt: TGTGCCAGCAGTGAATTCAGGTACTATGGCTACACCTTC
j_call: TRBJ2-3; clone_size: few; d_call: TRBD2; v_call: TRBV6-4; cdr3_aa: CASSGLAGDQTQYF; cdr3_nt: TGTGCCAGCAGTGGGCTAGCGGGAGATCAGACGCAGTATTTT
j_call: TRBJ2-5; clone_size: .; d_call: TRBD2; v_call: TRBV4-3; cdr3_aa: CASSDHPSGGVEETQYF; cdr3_nt: TGCGCCAGCAGCGATCATCCTAGCGGGGGGGTTGAGGAGACCCAGTACTTC
j_call: TRBJ2-1; clone_size: .; d_call: TRBD2; v_call: TRBV5-1; cdr3_aa: CASSLGLGTTDRTDVVQFF; cdr3_nt: TGCGCCAGCAGCTTGGGTCTCGGGACTACCGACCGAACCGACGTAGTCCAGTTCTTC
j_call: TRBJ2-5; clone_size: .; d_call: .; v_call: TRBV19; cdr3_aa: CASDDPGADGQETQYF; cdr3_nt: TGTGCCAGTGACGACCCTGGGGCAGACGGCCAAGAGACCCAGTACTTC
j_call: TRBJ2-3; clone_size: .; d_call: .; v_call: TRBV7-9; cdr3_aa: CASSLGMATGLNTDTQYF; cdr3_nt: TGTGCCAGCAGCTTAGGGATGGCCACAGGGTTGAACACAGATACGCAGTATTTT
j_call: TRBJ2-1; clone_size: .; d_call: TRBD1; v_call: TRBV7-9; cdr3_aa: CASSLTGVIGEQFF; cdr3_nt: TGTGCCAGCAGCTTAACAGGGGTAATCGGTGAGCAGTTCTTC
j_call: TRBJ1-5; clone_size: .; d_call: .; v_call: TRBV18; cdr3_aa: CASSPRAQPQHF; cdr3_nt: TGTGCCAGCTCACCGAGGGCCCAGCCCCAGCATTTT
j_call: TRBJ2-3; clone_size: .; d_call: TRBD2; v_call: TRBV2; cdr3_aa: CASSDPSGRTSYSTDTQYF; cdr3_nt: TGTGCCAGCAGTGATCCTAGCGGGAGGACCTCTTACAGCACAGATACGCAGTATTTT
j_call: TRBJ2-3; clone_size: .; d_call: TRBD2; v_call: TRBV11-3; cdr3_aa: CASSLAGGGSSTDTQYF; cdr3_nt: TGTGCCAGCAGCTTAGCTGGCGGGGGGTCTAGCACAGATACGCAGTATTTT
j_call: TRBJ1-1; clone_size: .; d_call: .; v_call: TRBV27; cdr3_aa: CASRPSLNMNTEAFF; cdr3_nt: TGTGCCAGCAGGCCGTCCTTAAACATGAACACTGAAGCTTTCTTT
j_call: TRBJ2-2; clone_size: .; d_call: .; v_call: TRBV7-9; cdr3_aa: CASSSQGGELFF; cdr3_nt: TGTGCCAGCAGCTCTCAGGGGGGGGAGCTGTTTTTT
j_call: TRBJ2-5; clone_size: .; d_call: TRBD1; v_call: TRBV19; cdr3_aa: CASTTSGGAQETQYF; cdr3_nt: TGTGCCAGTACCACCTCAGGGGGAGCACAAGAGACCCAGTACTTC
j_call: TRBJ2-3; clone_size: .; d_call: TRBD2; v_call: TRBV29-1; cdr3_aa: CSAEGSLAGGSTDTQYF; cdr3_nt: TGCAGCGCCGAGGGGAGTCTGGCGGGAGGAAGCACAGATACGCAGTATTTT
j_call: TRBJ2-5; clone_size: once; d_call: .; v_call: TRBV5-1; cdr3_aa: CASSLAPSGSGETQYF; cdr3_nt: TGCGCCAGCAGCTTGGCTCCGTCGGGGTCCGGTGAGACCCAGTACTTC
j_call: TRBJ1-4; clone_size: .; d_call: TRBD1; v_call: TRBV5-6; cdr3_aa: CASSGTGVEKLFF; cdr3_nt: TGTGCCAGCAGCGGGACAGGGGTTGAAAAACTGTTTTTT
j_call: TRBJ1-1; clone_size: .; d_call: .; v_call: TRBV7-9; cdr3_aa: CASSPSPVNTEAFF; cdr3_nt: TGTGCCAGCAGCCCTAGTCCGGTGAACACTGAAGCTTTCTTT
j_call: TRBJ2-6; clone_size: .; d_call: .; v_call: TRBV19; cdr3_aa: CASRRVSGANVLTF; cdr3_nt: TGTGCCAGTAGGAGAGTTTCGGGGGCCAACGTCCTGACTTTC
j_call: TRBJ2-6; clone_size: .; d_call: .; v_call: TRBV7-9; cdr3_aa: CASTPARVGANVLTF; cdr3_nt: TGTGCCAGCACGCCCGCCCGGGTCGGGGCCAACGTCCTGACTTTC
j_call: TRBJ2-7; clone_size: .; d_call: TRBD2; v_call: TRBV6-5; cdr3_aa: CASTSGAGRSEQYF; cdr3_nt: TGTGCCAGCACCAGCGGAGCCGGGAGGAGCGAGCAGTACTTC
j_call: TRBJ2-2; clone_size: .; d_call: TRBD1; v_call: TRBV19; cdr3_aa: CASSITGRGQLINTGELFF; cdr3_nt: TGTGCCAGTAGTATAACGGGCAGGGGGCAATTAATTAACACCGGGGAGCTGTTTTTT
j_call: TRBJ2-7; clone_size: .; d_call: TRBD1; v_call: TRBV2; cdr3_aa: CASGQRTGSEQYF; cdr3_nt: TGTGCCAGCGGACAACGGACAGGCAGCGAGCAGTACTTC
j_call: TRBJ1-1; clone_size: .; d_call: .; v_call: TRBV4-1; cdr3_aa: CASSLYRDTHTEAFF; cdr3_nt: TGCGCCAGCAGCCTGTACCGGGACACTCACACTGAAGCTTTCTTT
j_call: TRBJ1-4; clone_size: .; d_call: .; v_call: TRBV10-3; cdr3_aa: CAISAGPNEKLFF; cdr3_nt: TGTGCCATCAGTGCAGGGCCTAATGAAAAACTGTTTTTT
j_call: TRBJ1-1; clone_size: .; d_call: .; v_call: TRBV5-6; cdr3_aa: CASSLNTEAFF; cdr3_nt: TGTGCCAGCAGTCTTAACACTGAAGCTTTCTTT
j_call: TRBJ1-4; clone_size: .; d_call: .; v_call: TRBV14; cdr3_aa: CASSQDAGPGEKLFF; cdr3_nt: TGTGCCAGCAGCCAAGATGCAGGGCCTGGTGAAAAACTGTTTTTT
j_call: TRBJ2-1; clone_size: .; d_call: .; v_call: TRBV11-2; cdr3_aa: CASSYASWSYNEQFF; cdr3_nt: TGTGCCAGCAGCTATGCTAGCTGGTCCTACAATGAGCAGTTCTTC
j_call: TRBJ2-7; clone_size: .; d_call: .; v_call: TRBV30; cdr3_aa: CAWEKGQLSEQYF; cdr3_nt: TGTGCCTGGGAGAAAGGACAGCTTTCCGAGCAGTACTTC
j_call: TRBJ1-1; clone_size: .; d_call: TRBD1; v_call: TRBV13; cdr3_aa: CASGFIPGQIHFMRGGTEAFF; cdr3_nt: TGTGCCAGCGGTTTTATCCCGGGACAGATCCACTTTATGCGGGGGGGGACTGAAGCTTTCTTT
j_call: TRBJ1-5; clone_size: .; d_call: .; v_call: TRBV19; cdr3_aa: CASSLDRQPQHF; cdr3_nt: TGTGCCAGTAGTCTGGACAGACAGCCCCAGCATTTT
j_call: TRBJ2-5; clone_size: .; d_call: TRBD2; v_call: TRBV7-9; cdr3_aa: CASSLVAGGEYF; cdr3_nt: TGTGCCAGCAGCTTAGTGGCGGGAGGCGAATACTTC
j_call: TRBJ1-6; clone_size: .; d_call: .; v_call: TRBV4-3; cdr3_aa: CASSQDTGYNSPLHF; cdr3_nt: TGCGCCAGCAGCCAAGATACGGGTTATAATTCACCCCTCCACTTT
j_call: TRBJ1-2; clone_size: .; d_call: TRBD1; v_call: TRBV30; cdr3_aa: CAWGVAGGDGYTF; cdr3_nt: TGTGCCTGGGGAGTCGCAGGGGGCGATGGCTACACCTTC